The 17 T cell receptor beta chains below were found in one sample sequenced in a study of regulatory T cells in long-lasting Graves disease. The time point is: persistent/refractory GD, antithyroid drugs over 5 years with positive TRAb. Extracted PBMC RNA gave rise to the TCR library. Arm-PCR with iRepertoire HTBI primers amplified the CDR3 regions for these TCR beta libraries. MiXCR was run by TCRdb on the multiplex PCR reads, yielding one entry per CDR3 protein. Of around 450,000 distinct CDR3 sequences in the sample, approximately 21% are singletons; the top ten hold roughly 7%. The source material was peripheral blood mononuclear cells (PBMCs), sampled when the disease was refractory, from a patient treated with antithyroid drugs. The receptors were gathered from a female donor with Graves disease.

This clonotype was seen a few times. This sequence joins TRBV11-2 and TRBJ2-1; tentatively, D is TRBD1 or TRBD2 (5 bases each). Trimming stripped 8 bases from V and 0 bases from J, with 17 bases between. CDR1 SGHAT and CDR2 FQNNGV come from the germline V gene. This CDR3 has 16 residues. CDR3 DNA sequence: TGTGCCAGCTATTCCGGGACGGGCAGCTCCTACAATGAGCAGTTCTTC. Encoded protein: CASYSGTGSSYNEQFF.

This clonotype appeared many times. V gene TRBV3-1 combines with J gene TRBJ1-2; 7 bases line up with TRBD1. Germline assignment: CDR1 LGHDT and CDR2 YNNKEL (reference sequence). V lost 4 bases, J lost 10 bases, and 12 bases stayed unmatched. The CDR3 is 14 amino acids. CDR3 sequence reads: CASSRTGLRSDYTF. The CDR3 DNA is TGTGCCAGCAGCCGGACAGGACTTAGGTCTGACTACACCTTC.

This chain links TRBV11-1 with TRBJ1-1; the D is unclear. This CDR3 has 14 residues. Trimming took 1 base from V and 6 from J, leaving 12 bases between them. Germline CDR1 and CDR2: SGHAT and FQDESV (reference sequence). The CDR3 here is CASSLEGYNAEAFF. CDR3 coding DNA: TGTGCCAGCAGCTTAGAAGGCTATAACGCTGAAGCTTTCTTT.

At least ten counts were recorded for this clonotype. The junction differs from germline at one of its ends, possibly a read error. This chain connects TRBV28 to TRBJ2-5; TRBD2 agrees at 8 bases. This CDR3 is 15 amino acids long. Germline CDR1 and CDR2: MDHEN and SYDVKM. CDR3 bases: TGTGTCAGCAGTCTTAGCGGGACTAGAAAAGAGACCCAGTACTTC. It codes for CVSSLSGTRKETQYF.

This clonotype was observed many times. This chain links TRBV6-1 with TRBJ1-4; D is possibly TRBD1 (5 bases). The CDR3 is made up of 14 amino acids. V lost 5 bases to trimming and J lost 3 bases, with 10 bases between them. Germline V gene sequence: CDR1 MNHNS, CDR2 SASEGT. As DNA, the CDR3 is TGTGCCAGCAGTCTCGGCAGGGCTAATGAAAAACTGTTTTTT. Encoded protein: CASSLGRANEKLFF.

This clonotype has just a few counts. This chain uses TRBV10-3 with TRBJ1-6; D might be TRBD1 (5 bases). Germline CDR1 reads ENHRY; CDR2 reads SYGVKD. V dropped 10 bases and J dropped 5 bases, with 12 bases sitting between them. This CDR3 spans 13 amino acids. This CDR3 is CATAGTDNSPLHF. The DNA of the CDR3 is TGTGCCACCGCCGGGACTGATAATTCACCCCTCCACTTT.

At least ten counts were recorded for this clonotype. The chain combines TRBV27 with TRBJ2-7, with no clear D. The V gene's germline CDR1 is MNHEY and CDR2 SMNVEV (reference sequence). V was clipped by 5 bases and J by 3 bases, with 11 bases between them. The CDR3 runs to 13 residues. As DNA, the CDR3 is TGTGCCAGCAGTATCTCTTTAGGCTACGAGCAGTACTTC. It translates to CASSISLGYEQYF.

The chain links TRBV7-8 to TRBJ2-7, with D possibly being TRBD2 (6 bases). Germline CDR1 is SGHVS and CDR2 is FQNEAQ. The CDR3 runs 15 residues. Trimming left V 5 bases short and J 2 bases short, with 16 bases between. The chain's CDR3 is CASSPRRGGTYEQYF. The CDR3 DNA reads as TGTGCCAGCAGCCCCCGGAGGGGCGGGACCTACGAGCAGTACTTC.

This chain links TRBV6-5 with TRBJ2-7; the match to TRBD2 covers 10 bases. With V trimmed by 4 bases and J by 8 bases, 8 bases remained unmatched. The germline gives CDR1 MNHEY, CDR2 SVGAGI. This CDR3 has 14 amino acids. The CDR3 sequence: CASSSGTSAGQQYF. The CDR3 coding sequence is TGTGCCAGCAGTTCCGGGACTAGCGCAGGTCAGCAGTACTTC.

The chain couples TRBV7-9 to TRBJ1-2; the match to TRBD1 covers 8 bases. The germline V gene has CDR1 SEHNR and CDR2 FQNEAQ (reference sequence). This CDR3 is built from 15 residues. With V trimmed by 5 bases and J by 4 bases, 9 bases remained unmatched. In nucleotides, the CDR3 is TGTGCCAGCAGCGGTCGAGACAGGGGCGTCTATGGCTACACCTTC. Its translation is CASSGRDRGVYGYTF.

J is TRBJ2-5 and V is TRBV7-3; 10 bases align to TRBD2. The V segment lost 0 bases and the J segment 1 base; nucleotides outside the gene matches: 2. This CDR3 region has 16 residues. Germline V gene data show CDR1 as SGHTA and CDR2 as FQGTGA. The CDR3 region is CASSLTGLAVQETQYF. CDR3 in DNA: TGTGCCAGCAGCTTAACAGGACTAGCGGTCCAAGAGACCCAGTACTTC. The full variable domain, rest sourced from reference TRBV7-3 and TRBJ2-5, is GAGVSQTPSNKVTEKGKYVELRCDPISGHTALYWYRQSLGQGPEFLIYFQGTGAADDSGLPNDRFFAVRPEGSVSTLKIQRTERGDSAVYLCASSLTGLAVQETQYFGPGTRLLVL.

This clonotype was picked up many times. This CDR3 reads CASSILAAANQPQHF. CDR3 in DNA: TGTGCCAGTAGTATTTTAGCCGCGGCCAATCAGCCCCAGCATTTT. This sequence joins TRBV19 and TRBJ1-5; D ambiguous. V was shortened by 3 bases and J by 3 bases, with 12 bases between the two germline ends. CDR3 size: 15 residues. In germline, CDR1 is LNHDA, CDR2 SQIVND (reference sequence).

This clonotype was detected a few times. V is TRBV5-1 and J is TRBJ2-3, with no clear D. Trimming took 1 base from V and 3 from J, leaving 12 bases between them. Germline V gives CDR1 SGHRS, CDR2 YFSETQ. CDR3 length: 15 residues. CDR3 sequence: CASSLQYPTTDTQYF. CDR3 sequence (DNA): TGCGCCAGCAGCTTGCAGTATCCTACAACAGATACGCAGTATTTT.

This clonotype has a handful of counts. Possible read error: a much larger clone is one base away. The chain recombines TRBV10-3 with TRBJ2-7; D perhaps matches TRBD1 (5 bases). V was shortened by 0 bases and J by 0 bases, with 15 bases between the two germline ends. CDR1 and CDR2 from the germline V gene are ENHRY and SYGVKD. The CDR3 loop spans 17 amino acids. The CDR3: CAISESVGQRDSYEQYF. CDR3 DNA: TGTGCCATCAGTGAGTCGGTGGGGCAGCGAGACTCCTACGAGCAGTACTTC.

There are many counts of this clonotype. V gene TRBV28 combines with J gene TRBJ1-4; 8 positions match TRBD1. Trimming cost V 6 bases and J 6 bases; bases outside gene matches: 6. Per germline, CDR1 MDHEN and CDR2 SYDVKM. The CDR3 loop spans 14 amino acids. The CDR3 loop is CASRRQGFDEKLFF. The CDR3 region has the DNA TGTGCCAGCAGACGACAGGGGTTTGATGAAAAACTGTTTTTT.

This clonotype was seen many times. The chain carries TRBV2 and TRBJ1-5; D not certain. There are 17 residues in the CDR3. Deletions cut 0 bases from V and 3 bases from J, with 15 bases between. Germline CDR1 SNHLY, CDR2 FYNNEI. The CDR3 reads CASSEAWLRTINQPQHF. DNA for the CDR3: TGTGCCAGCAGTGAAGCGTGGCTCCGAACCATCAATCAGCCCCAGCATTTT.

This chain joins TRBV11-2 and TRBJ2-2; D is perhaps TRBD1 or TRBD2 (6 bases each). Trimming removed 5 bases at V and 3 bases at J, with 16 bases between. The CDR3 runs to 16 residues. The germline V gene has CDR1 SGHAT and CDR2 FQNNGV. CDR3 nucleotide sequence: TGTGCCAGCAGCGTGGTGGGGGGCTCAGACACCGGGGAGCTGTTTTTT. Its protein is CASSVVGGSDTGELFF.